The T cell receptor beta chain under discussion was sequenced for a study of T cells after yellow fever vaccination. At the level of the study: Libraries from low-cell-number fractions were prepared with the SMART-Seq v4 Ultra Low Input RNA kit.

This CDR3 is 13 amino acids long. The germline V and J ends were trimmed by 4 bases and 6 bases, with 14 bases remaining between them. Germline values: CDR1 DFQATT, CDR2 SNEGSKA (reference sequence). On this clonotype itself: The target antigen is unknown.

TCRdb recomputed calls from the 5' RACE reads with MiXCR, one row per CDR3 protein. The repertoire holds some 350,000 distinct CDR3 sequences, with about 4% as singletons. Whole-study findings and limits: Shared CD4/CD8 clonotypes were a small share, likely from convergent recombination. It was a weaker secondary response, yet one that peaked faster, at day 5 versus 15.

Sequenced here: PBMCs, sampled 5 days after the yellow fever booster vaccination. The sequence came from a man aged 18 to 35 who received the YFV17D yellow fever vaccine. J is TRBJ2-3 and V is TRBV20-1; a weak D match, TRBD1 (6 bases). CDR3 sequence (DNA): TGCAGTGCTAATACAGGGTTAGGTGATACGCAGTATTTT. Its protein is CSANTGLGDTQYF.